This T cell receptor (beta chain) is from a study of blood T cell repertoires in COVID-19. Background on the study: Samples of COVID-19 (acute and convalescent) were obtained from the United States, Italy and Spain.

Trimming took off 3 bases at V and 1 base at J, with 18 bases between the two ends. Germline CDR1 SGHTA, CDR2 FQGNSA. The CDR3 runs 17 residues. The authors' processing: Nucleated cell counts were estimated from reference gene primer amplification. Measured with immunoSEQ multiplex PCR; TCRdb has only the in-frame clones, and not every one. V and J calls and clone size are copied from that table; D and trimming were computed from the DNA. The sample has 150,000 to 200,000 clones, 89% seen once. In terms of age and location, participants ranged from roughly 18 to 100 years and lived in under 30 US areas.

The specimen was PBMCs or T cells enriched from blood (not recorded which). The chain uses TRBV7-2 and TRBJ2-5, with D possibly being TRBD1 (5 bases). The sequence was collected from a middle-aged woman with acute COVID-19. The CDR3 is CASSLGRQFKIQETQYF. The CDR3 bases are TGTGCCAGCAGCTTGGGAAGACAGTTCAAAATCCAAGAGACCCAGTACTTC. The full variable domain, in which reference TRBV7-2 and TRBJ2-5 provide the parts outside the CDR3, is GAGVSQSPSNKVTEKGKDVELRCDPISGHTALYWYRQSLGQGLEFLIYFQGNSAPDKSGLPSDRFSAERTGGSVSTLTIQRTQQEDSAVYLCASSLGRQFKIQETQYFGPGTRLLVL.